This TCR beta chain was sequenced in a study of response to subunit inactivated influenza vaccine. Whole-study findings and limits: Authors proposed each seasonal influenza vaccination draws in few new T cells.

The table lists this clonotype with many counts. What it recognizes is unknown. TCRdb used MiXCR to reprocess the RT-PCR reads, holding one entry per CDR3 protein. Of around 580,000 distinct CDR3 sequences detected, approximately 12% appear once; the ten largest clones hold about 9.4%. Germline CDR1 MDHEN, CDR2 SYDVKM. V gave up 7 bases and J gave up 3 bases, with 13 bases separating them. This CDR3 region has 14 residues. V is TRBV28 and J is TRBJ1-5; D unclear. The sample here was PBMCs from blood, taken on the day of vaccination. This clonotype was sampled from a man aged 50 to 59 who received an inactivated influenza vaccine. The CDR3 here is CASTETPHNQPQHF. The CDR3 DNA reads TGTGCCAGCACCGAGACACCTCACAATCAGCCCCAGCATTTT.